The 29 T cell receptor beta chains listed next were all sequenced from one sample in a study of cytomegalovirus exposure and HLA in healthy donors. Primers: 60 Vbeta forward and 13 Jbeta reverse. This table comes from immunoSEQ multiplex PCR, and its TCRdb copy is limited to in-frame clones, with some not included. This sample contains over 100,000 clones. The sequenced material came from PBMCs. These receptors were taken from a man aged 25 to 45 in good health and CMV-seronegative.

Worth noting for this clone: One end of the junction fails to match germline, which may point to a read error. The rearrangement joins TRBV27 to TRBJ2-7; 9 nucleotides match TRBD1. This CDR3 has 14 residues. Germline V CDR1 and CDR2: MNHEY, SMNVEV (reference sequence). Written as DNA, the CDR3 is TGTGCCAGCAGTTTCGGGACAGGGTCCTCCGAGCAGTACTTC. Residues: CASSFGTGSSEQYF.

This chain joins TRBV4-2 and TRBJ2-1, with D hard to call. Trimming shortened V by 4 bases and J by 5 bases, and 6 bases separated the two germline ends. CDR3 length equals 12 residues. The germline gives CDR1 LGHNA, CDR2 YNFKEQ. The CDR3 DNA reads as TGTGCCAGCAGCCCAGCGCACAATGAGCAGTTCTTC. This translates into CASSPAHNEQFF.

The rearrangement links TRBV6-1 to TRBJ1-1; perhaps TRBD1 as D (5 bases). V gave up 6 bases and J gave up 3 bases, with 14 bases separating them. There are 14 residues in the CDR3. Per the germline V gene, CDR1 is MNHNS and CDR2 is SASEGT. The CDR3 reads CASSLLGRDTEAFF. In DNA, the CDR3 is TGTGCCAGCAGCCTCTTGGGCAGGGACACTGAAGCTTTCTTT.

This rearrangement joins TRBV5-1 to TRBJ1-2, with TRBD1 matching over 8 bases. The CDR3 has 13 residues. The junction had 3 bases not matched to a gene; V was cut back by 3 bases and J by 5 bases. Germline CDR1 reads SGHRS; CDR2 reads YFSETQ. Here the CDR3 reads CASSSGQGYGYTF. CDR3 nucleotides: TGCGCCAGCAGCTCCGGACAGGGATATGGCTACACCTTC.

The chain joins TRBV27 to TRBJ2-7; 7 nucleotides align to TRBD1. V shed 5 bases and J 0 bases; nucleotides not matched to a gene: 7. Germline-derived CDR1 and CDR2 are MNHEY and SMNVEV (reference sequence). This CDR3 has 15 amino acids. In nucleotides, the CDR3 is TGTGCCAGCAGTGAGGGGGCTTCGTTCTCCTACGAGCAGTACTTC. Translating gives CASSEGASFSYEQYF.

Concerning this clone: Other DNA variants within this sample encode the same CDR3. The chain joins TRBV9 to TRBJ1-5; possibly TRBD1 for D (5 bases). Deletions cut 0 bases from V and 2 bases from J, with 9 bases between. CDR1 is SGDLS, CDR2 YYNGEE, per germline. CDR3 length: 15 amino acids. The CDR3 loop is CASSVEGVGNQPQHF. CDR3 DNA sequence: TGTGCCAGCAGCGTAGAAGGGGTGGGCAATCAGCCCCAGCATTTT.

The rearrangement links TRBV5-5 to TRBJ1-5, with 7 bases fitting TRBD1. V lost 7 bases and J lost 5; bases outside the gene matches: 12. CDR3 length: 15 residues. Germline CDR1 SGHKS, CDR2 YYEKEE (reference sequence). DNA of the CDR3: TGTGCCAGCTCCCCAGGAAGGGGGCGCGATCAGCCCCAGCATTTT. The encoded protein is CASSPGRGRDQPQHF.

This chain connects TRBV6-1 to TRBJ1-3; no clear D. The CDR3 runs 15 residues. V lost 4 bases and J 4 bases, leaving 14 bases between the germline ends. The V gene's germline CDR1 is MNHNS and CDR2 SASEGT. The CDR3 protein is CASSAVRGYGNTIYF. CDR3 bases: TGTGCCAGCAGTGCCGTCAGAGGATACGGAAACACCATATATTTT.

CDR3 DNA sequence: TGTGCCAGCAGCCGAAATCAGGGGGCGAGGGATTCACCCCTCCACTTT. This codes for CASSRNQGARDSPLHF. The rearrangement uses TRBV5-6 and TRBJ1-6; 8 bases line up with TRBD1. Germline CDR1 is SGHDT and CDR2 is YYEEEE. CDR3 length equals 16 residues. Trimming took 4 bases from V and 8 from J; bases not matched to a gene: 11. Complete variable domain (other parts from reference TRBV5-6 and TRBJ1-6): DAGVTQSPTHLIKTRGQQVTLRCSPKSGHDTVSWYQQALGQGPQFIFQYYEEEERQRGNFPDRFSGHQFPNYSSELNVNALLLGDSALYLCASSRNQGARDSPLHFGNGTRLTVT.

Worth noting for this clone: One end of the junction is discordant with germline, which a read error may explain. Additional DNA sequences in this sample encode the identical CDR3. The chain combines TRBV2 with TRBJ2-5; unclear D gene. CDR3 length: 12 amino acids. Germline V gene lookup returns CDR1 SNHLY and CDR2 FYNNEI. The CDR3 sequence is CASAQYQETQYF. CDR3 in DNA: TGCGCCAGCGCCCAGTACCAAGAGACCCAGTACTTC.

The chain joins TRBV27 to TRBJ2-7, with a tentative D call TRBD1 (7 bases). V lost 3 bases and J lost 3, with 18 bases in between. This CDR3 is 16 amino acids long. Germline CDR1 is MNHEY and CDR2 is SMNVEV (reference sequence). The CDR3 bases are TGTGCCAGCAGTTTCTCCGCGGGACAGCGTTACTACGAGCAGTACTTC. This translates into CASSFSAGQRYYEQYF.

J is TRBJ1-1 and V is TRBV7-9; tentatively, D is TRBD1 (5 bases). Germline V gives CDR1 SEHNR, CDR2 FQNEAQ (reference sequence). The CDR3 spans 14 residues. V lost 6 bases and J lost 4, with 15 bases in between. The DNA for the CDR3 is TGTGCCAGCAGTGTCACGGGGGTTACCACTGAAGCTTTCTTT. Amino acids: CASSVTGVTTEAFF.

CDR3 sequence (DNA): TGTGCCAGTAGGACCAACAGGCCCTCGGAGACCCAGTACTTC. It translates to CASRTNRPSETQYF. The chain carries TRBV19 and TRBJ2-5; tentative D call: TRBD1 (5 bases). The CDR3 extends over 14 amino acids. The V gene lost 6 bases and the J gene lost 5 bases, with 16 bases spanning the gap. CDR1 and CDR2 (germline): LNHDA, SQIVND (reference sequence).

The chain recombines TRBV2 with TRBJ2-5, with 7 bases that match TRBD1. CDR3 length equals 14 residues. Germline CDR1 and CDR2: SNHLY and FYNNEI. Trimming at V came to 2 bases and at J to 4 bases, leaving 4 bases not matched to a gene. The CDR3 nucleotides read TGTGCCAGCAGTGAAAGGTACAGGGGAGAGACCCAGTACTTC. This gives the protein CASSERYRGETQYF.

The chain joins TRBV7-9 to TRBJ1-5; D unclear. The V gene lost 3 bases and the J gene lost 6 bases, with 12 bases spanning the gap. This CDR3 is built from 14 residues. Looked up from germline, CDR1 is SEHNR and CDR2 is FQNEAQ (reference sequence). The CDR3 protein is CASSLGRAGQPQHF. The CDR3 DNA sequence: TGTGCCAGCAGCTTGGGGAGGGCCGGTCAGCCCCAGCATTTT.

J is TRBJ2-5 and V is TRBV7-8, with 8 positions matching TRBD1. After removal of 4 bases from V and 4 bases from J, the junction contained 8 bases not matched to a gene. Germline loops: CDR1 SGHVS, CDR2 FQNEAQ. The CDR3 spans 15 residues. The CDR3 DNA reads TGTGCCAGCAGCTCGACCCGAACAGGGGGAGAGACCCAGTACTTC. It is translated as CASSSTRTGGETQYF.

This sequence joins TRBV28 and TRBJ1-2, with 11 bases fitting TRBD1. This CDR3 spans 16 amino acids. Germline CDR1 and CDR2: MDHEN and SYDVKM. CDR3 protein: CASQTVGQGDNYGYTF. CDR3 bases: TGTGCTTCTCAAACCGTGGGACAGGGGGATAACTATGGCTACACCTTC.

This sequence joins TRBV5-1 and TRBJ1-2; D remains ambiguous. Germline CDR1 and CDR2: SGHRS and YFSETQ. V was shortened by 1 base and J by 4 bases, with 8 bases between the two germline ends. The CDR3 spans 13 residues. The CDR3 loop is CASSLTETYGYTF. CDR3 nucleotide sequence: TGCGCCAGCAGCTTGACGGAGACCTATGGCTACACCTTC.

The V and J genes are TRBV18 and TRBJ2-6; 8 nucleotides line up with TRBD1. Looked up from germline, CDR1 is KGHSH and CDR2 is LQKENI. V shed 4 bases and J 2 bases; nucleotides not matched to a gene: 4. The CDR3 contains 16 residues. The CDR3 DNA reads as TGTGCCAGCTCACGTTTACAGGGGGCTGGGGCCAACGTCCTGACTTTC. Amino acids: CASSRLQGAGANVLTF. Together with reference TRBV18 and TRBJ2-6, the CDR3 gives the full variable domain: NAGVMQNPRHLVRRRGQEARLRCSPMKGHSHVYWYRQLPEEGLKFMVYLQKENIIDESGMPKERFSAEFPKEGPSILRIQQVVRGDSAAYFCASSRLQGAGANVLTFGAGSRLTVL.

The chain combines TRBV12-5 with TRBJ2-2, with 7 positions matching TRBD1. Germline V gene lookup returns CDR1 LGHNT and CDR2 FRNRAP. The CDR3 is made up of 15 amino acids. Trimming cost V 4 bases and J 7 bases; bases outside gene matches: 9. Written as DNA, the CDR3 is TGTGCTAGTGGTTCTACAGGGGCCCGGGGCGGGGAGCTGTTTTTT. Translated: CASGSTGARGGELFF.

The chain combines TRBV11-3 with TRBJ2-5, with 9 bases lining up with TRBD2. CDR3 length: 15 residues. V dropped 3 bases and J dropped 4; count of bases not matched to a gene: 6. Looked up from germline, CDR1 is SGHNT and CDR2 is YENEEA. The CDR3 here is CASSFGGGAGETQYF. CDR3 nucleotide sequence: TGTGCCAGCAGCTTCGGCGGGGGGGCCGGAGAGACCCAGTACTTC. The full variable domain, rest sourced from reference TRBV11-3 and TRBJ2-5, is EAGVVQSPRYKIIEKKQPVAFWCNPISGHNTLYWYLQNLGQGPELLIRYENEEAVDDSQLPKDRFSAERLKGVDSTLKIQPAELGDSAVYLCASSFGGGAGETQYFGPGTRLLVL.

The chain recombines TRBV7-9 with TRBJ2-5; 16 positions match TRBD2. The CDR3 length is 19 residues. Germline CDR1 reads SEHNR; CDR2 reads FQNEAQ (reference sequence). The V segment lost 5 bases and the J segment 2 bases; nucleotides outside the gene matches: 11. In DNA, the CDR3 is TGTGCCAGCAGCAAGGGACAGCCGGGACTAGCGGGGGGGCAAGAGACCCAGTACTTC. This codes for CASSKGQPGLAGGQETQYF.

This chain connects TRBV10-3 to TRBJ1-4; TRBD1 agrees at 9 bases. V lost 6 bases and J lost 8; bases outside the gene matches: 7. The CDR3 has 14 amino acids. CDR1 ENHRY and CDR2 SYGVKD come from the germline V gene. The CDR3 DNA reads as TGTGCCATCAGCGGGGGACAGGGAGGCGAAAAACTGTTTTTT. This translates into CAISGGQGGEKLFF.

V and J are TRBV16 and TRBJ2-7; TRBD1 aligns across 7 bases. CDR1 and CDR2 from the germline V gene are KGHSY and FQNENV. The J segment lost 5 bases and the V segment lost 2 bases, leaving 3 bases of the junction unmatched. The CDR3 has 13 amino acids. CDR3 residues: CASSQRQGNEQYF. In DNA, the CDR3 is TGTGCCAGCAGCCAACGACAGGGTAACGAGCAGTACTTC. The full variable domain, rest sourced from reference TRBV16 and TRBJ2-7, is GEEVAQTPKHLVRGEGQKAKLYCAPIKGHSYVFWYQQVLKNEFKFLISFQNENVFDETGMPKERFSAKCLPNSPCSLEIQATKLEDSAVYFCASSQRQGNEQYFGPGTRLTVT.

The chain is built from TRBV7-2 and TRBJ1-5; TRBD1 matches at 7 bases. Germline V CDR1 and CDR2: SGHTA, FQGNSA. V was pared by 3 bases and J by 2 bases, with 10 bases of the junction left unmatched. The CDR3 is 17 amino acids. In nucleotides, the CDR3 is TGTGCCAGCAGCTTCAGAGGGGGCGCCGGGGGCAATCAGCCCCAGCATTTT. Encoded protein: CASSFRGGAGGNQPQHF.

J is TRBJ2-7 and V is TRBV5-1; 9 bases fit TRBD1. Germline V gene lookup returns CDR1 SGHRS and CDR2 YFSETQ. V shed 4 bases, J shed 4 bases, and the junction held 9 bases outside the gene matches. The CDR3 runs to 15 residues. CDR3 sequence: CASSVPGQGFYEQYF. The CDR3 DNA sequence: TGCGCCAGCAGCGTACCGGGACAGGGATTTTACGAGCAGTACTTC.

This rearrangement joins TRBV18 to TRBJ2-6; D may be TRBD2 (5 bases). Trimming shortened V by 3 bases and J by 0 bases, and 12 bases separated the two germline ends. The CDR3 consists of 17 residues. CDR1 is KGHSH, CDR2 LQKENI, per germline. The CDR3 nucleotides read TGTGCCAGCTCACCCCGGAGGCAGTTCTCTGGGGCCAACGTCCTGACTTTC. This encodes CASSPRRQFSGANVLTF.

CDR3 loop: CASSPQGTTEAFF. The CDR3, as DNA: TGCGCCAGCAGCCCCCAGGGTACCACTGAAGCTTTCTTT. This chain uses TRBV4-3 with TRBJ1-1; maybe TRBD1 (5 bases). CDR1 and CDR2 (germline): LGHNA, YSLEER. The CDR3 consists of 13 residues. The V end was cut by 4 bases, the J end by 4 bases, with 10 bases between.

This rearrangement joins TRBV9 to TRBJ2-1; D gene uncertain. Trimming took 0 bases from V and 4 from J, leaving 11 bases between them. The CDR3 has 15 amino acids. The germline V gene encodes CDR1 SGDLS and CDR2 YYNGEE. The CDR3 DNA reads as TGTGCCAGCAGCGTAGAGGTGGGCCGATACAATGAGCAGTTCTTC. This codes for CASSVEVGRYNEQFF. The full variable domain, with the rest looked up from reference TRBV9 and TRBJ2-1, is DSGVTQTPKHLITATGQRVTLRCSPRSGDLSVYWYQQSLDQGLQFLIQYYNGEERAKGNILERFSAQQFPDLHSELNLSSLELGDSALYFCASSVEVGRYNEQFFGPGTRLTVL.